This passage covers 32 T cell receptor beta chains from one sample sequenced in a study of T cells after yellow fever vaccination (dated by TCRdb to the late 2010s). The treatment or condition label here, explained by the study, means: live attenuated yellow fever vaccine strain. Library construction relied on 5' RACE. Sequencing used an Illumina HiSeq 2500. The public reads were run again by TCRdb, first through fastp at Q25 and then through MiXCR, and only productive beta chains were kept. Rows merge per CDR3 protein into single entries with the most common DNA and genes. The sample table lists some 110,000 distinct CDR3 sequences, 8% to 9.5% of them with a count of one. The ten top clones hold roughly 23% of the sample. Here the sequenced sample was CD8+ T cells sorted from PBMCs, taken 45 days after the yellow fever booster vaccination. The source is a man aged 30 to 39 who received the YFV17D yellow fever vaccine.

The V and J genes are TRBV7-2 and TRBJ2-7, with TRBD1 as a possible D gene (5 bases). The length of the CDR3 is 14 residues. Germline V lookup: CDR1 SGHTA, CDR2 FQGNSA. Trimming removed 0 bases at V and 4 bases at J, with 10 bases between. The CDR3 loop reads CASSLAGAGYEQYF. For the CDR3, the DNA is TGTGCCAGCAGCTTAGCAGGGGCTGGGTACGAGCAGTACTTC. Combining the CDR3 with reference TRBV7-2 and TRBJ2-7 gives the whole variable domain GAGVSQSPSNKVTEKGKDVELRCDPISGHTALYWYRQSLGQGLEFLIYFQGNSAPDKSGLPSDRFSAERTGGSVSTLTIQRTQQEDSAVYLCASSLAGAGYEQYFGPGTRLTVT.

This clonotype was observed many times. The chain employs TRBV6-5 and TRBJ2-4, with unresolved D. Trimming stripped 2 bases from V and 9 bases from J, with 11 bases between. The CDR3 has 13 residues. Germline CDR1 MNHEY, CDR2 SVGAGI. CDR3 residues: CASSYRPGRIQYF. CDR3 in DNA: TGTGCCAGCAGTTACAGACCGGGTCGCATTCAGTACTTC.

The chain is built from TRBV7-2 and TRBJ2-7; D may be TRBD1 (5 bases). Germline CDR1 SGHTA, CDR2 FQGNSA. V was cut by 1 base and J by 4 bases, with 17 bases left in between. This CDR3 is 16 amino acids long. As DNA, the CDR3 is TGTGCCAGCAGCTTAGAGGTTGGGGCAAGAAGGTACGAGCAGTACTTC. Amino acids: CASSLEVGARRYEQYF.

At least ten counts were recorded for this clonotype. The CDR3 DNA follows: TGTGCCAGCAGTGAGCCCTACACCGGGGAGCTGTTTTTT. It translates to CASSEPYTGELFF. The J gene is TRBJ2-2, the V gene TRBV25-1; D is undetermined. The CDR3 sequence is 13 residues long. V gave up 3 bases and J gave up 3 bases, with 5 bases separating them. CDR1 and CDR2 from the germline V gene are MGHDK and SYGVNS.

This clonotype was counted at least ten times. The chain combines TRBV27 with TRBJ1-4; D perhaps matches TRBD1 (5 bases). The CDR3 length is 12 residues. Germline CDR1 and CDR2: MNHEY and SMNVEV (reference sequence). The V end was cut by 4 bases, the J end by 7 bases, with 7 bases between. CDR3 region: CASSSGGEKLFF. As DNA, the CDR3 is TGTGCCAGCAGTTCTGGGGGTGAAAAACTGTTTTTT.

This clonotype was detected many times. The gene calls are TRBV15 and TRBJ1-5, with D possibly being TRBD1 (5 bases). V was clipped by 3 bases and J by 5 bases, with 14 bases between them. There are 15 residues in the CDR3. Germline assignment: CDR1 LNHNV and CDR2 YYDKDF (reference sequence). The CDR3 DNA reads TGTGCCACCAGCAGGGACCGGGACCCATATCAGCCCCAGCATTTT. Its translation: CATSRDRDPYQPQHF.

This clonotype was counted ten times or more. The chain joins TRBV29-1 to TRBJ2-1; 10 bases map to TRBD2. The germline CDR1 and CDR2 sequences are SQVTM and ANQGSEA. V lost 5 bases to trimming and J lost 0 bases; unmatched junction nucleotides: 4. The CDR3 totals 15 residues. The CDR3 DNA sequence: TGCAGCGTTACCCCTAGCGGGAGCTCCTACAATGAGCAGTTCTTC. This translates into CSVTPSGSSYNEQFF.

In this sample, this clonotype turned up many times. The gene calls are TRBV10-2 and TRBJ2-1; a weak D match, TRBD2 (5 bases). Germline CDR1 is WSHSY and CDR2 is SAAADI. CDR3 length equals 14 residues. V was clipped by 9 bases and J by 4 bases, with 16 bases between them. CDR3 sequence (DNA): TGCGCCAGTTCGGTGCGGGCGACATACAATGAGCAGTTCTTC. Its protein product is CASSVRATYNEQFF.

The table lists this clonotype with many counts. The rearrangement links TRBV25-1 to TRBJ2-3, with 11 positions matching TRBD2. Germline V gene data show CDR1 as MGHDK and CDR2 as SYGVNS. Trimming took 5 bases from V and 2 from J; bases not matched to a gene: 3. The CDR3 totals 15 residues. CDR3 nucleotide sequence: TGTGCCAGCAGTCCACTAGCGGGAGTCACAGATACGCAGTATTTT. This sequence encodes CASSPLAGVTDTQYF.

The chain carries TRBV6-2 or TRBV6-3 and TRBJ2-3, with a weak D call TRBD1 (5 bases). CDR3 length: 13 residues. V gave up 8 bases and J gave up 4 bases, with 13 bases separating them. Germline V CDR1 and CDR2: MNHEY, SVGEGT. The CDR3 region is CASGQGRSDTQYF. The CDR3 nucleotides read TGTGCCAGCGGGCAGGGAAGGTCAGATACGCAGTATTTT.

The sample holds many counts of this clonotype. This chain joins TRBV5-1 and TRBJ2-3; D gene uncertain. The germline gives CDR1 SGHRS, CDR2 YFSETQ. CDR3 length: 15 amino acids. The V gene lost 0 bases and the J gene lost 2 bases, with 10 bases spanning the gap. The CDR3 region is CASSLAGPSTDTQYF. The CDR3 nucleotides read TGCGCCAGCAGCTTGGCCGGTCCTTCCACAGATACGCAGTATTTT.

V and J are TRBV19 and TRBJ2-1; D is undetermined. CDR1 is LNHDA and CDR2 is SQIVND in the germline V gene (reference sequence). The V end lost 5 bases, the J end lost 10 bases, and 12 bases lay between the germline ends. This CDR3 has 12 residues. The CDR3 loop reads CASSATEPEQFF. CDR3 DNA sequence: TGTGCCAGTAGTGCCACAGAACCCGAGCAGTTCTTC.

This sequence joins TRBV7-9 and TRBJ2-1, with 7 nucleotides matching TRBD2. The junction had 12 bases not matched to a gene; V was cut back by 5 bases and J by 8 bases. Germline V gene lookup returns CDR1 SEHNR and CDR2 FQNEAQ (reference sequence). The CDR3 totals 15 residues. The CDR3 is CASSLLRGGSHEQFF. DNA of the CDR3: TGTGCCAGCAGCCTCCTCAGAGGCGGGAGCCATGAGCAGTTCTTC.

The chain carries TRBV5-1 and TRBJ1-1; D gene unclear. Trimming shortened V by 4 bases and J by 1 base, and 11 bases separated the two germline ends. Germline CDR1 SGHRS, CDR2 YFSETQ. The CDR3 sequence is 14 residues long. CDR3 coding DNA: TGCGCCAGCAGCCCCCAGGACCGGAACACTGAAGCTTTCTTT. Its protein is CASSPQDRNTEAFF. Full variable domain (remainder filled in from reference TRBV5-1 and TRBJ1-1): KAGVTQTPRYLIKTRGQQVTLSCSPISGHRSVSWYQQTPGQGLQFLFEYFSETQRNKGNFPGRFSGRQFSNSRSEMNVSTLELGDSALYLCASSPQDRNTEAFFGQGTRLTVV.

This clonotype was seen repeatedly, ten times or more. This rearrangement joins TRBV11-2 to TRBJ1-6, with TRBD1 identical over 7 bases. Per germline, CDR1 SGHAT and CDR2 FQNNGV. CDR3 length: 14 residues. The V segment lost 5 bases and the J segment 6 bases; nucleotides outside the gene matches: 4. The CDR3 protein is CASSPQGGNSPLHF. The CDR3 bases are TGTGCCAGCAGCCCGCAGGGGGGTAATTCACCCCTCCACTTT.

This clonotype was seen at least ten times. The rearrangement joins TRBV12-3 or TRBV12-4 to TRBJ2-1; 9 positions match TRBD2. This CDR3 has 14 residues. Losses at the gene ends were 6 bases for V and 9 bases for J; bases not matched to a gene: 9. The CDR3 DNA sequence: TGTGCCAGCAGAGTAGCGGGAGACTATGGTGAGCAGTTCTTC. It is translated as CASRVAGDYGEQFF.

Notes on this clonotype: It may be a read error: a sequence one base away is much more abundant. The chain links TRBV28 to TRBJ1-6; D uncertain. V dropped 6 bases and J dropped 7 bases, with 19 bases sitting between them. The CDR3 has 16 amino acids. CDR1 MDHEN and CDR2 SYDVKM come from the germline V gene. The CDR3 region is CASSMSGCWWNSPLHF. CDR3 sequence (DNA): TGTGCCAGCAGCATGTCGGGCTGCTGGTGGAATTCACCCCTCCACTTT.

This clonotype was seen ten or more times. The chain joins TRBV5-1 to TRBJ2-7; 8 nucleotides line up with TRBD2. V dropped 2 bases and J dropped 1; count of bases not matched to a gene: 5. The CDR3 is made up of 15 amino acids. Germline CDR1 SGHRS, CDR2 YFSETQ. This chain's CDR3 is CASSLLAALSYEQYF. The CDR3 DNA is TGCGCCAGCAGCTTACTAGCGGCCCTATCCTACGAGCAGTACTTC.

The sample holds many counts of this clonotype. The genes are TRBV21-1 and TRBJ2-7. TRBV21-1 represents a pseudogene. The CDR3 extends over 14 amino acids. The CDR3 spells CASSKVQGLYEQYF. The CDR3 bases are TGTGCCAGCAGCAAAGTACAGGGGCTCTACGAGCAGTACTTC.

This clonotype was recorded many times. The rearrangement joins TRBV27 to TRBJ2-7, with 8 bases that match TRBD1. In germline, CDR1 is MNHEY, CDR2 SMNVEV (reference sequence). This CDR3 comprises 13 residues. V dropped 3 bases and J dropped 4; count of bases not matched to a gene: 2. DNA for the CDR3: TGTGCCAGCAGTTTCGGGGACAGGTACGAGCAGTACTTC. It encodes CASSFGDRYEQYF.

This clonotype was seen a few times. This sequence joins TRBV30 and TRBJ1-1, with a weak D call TRBD1 (5 bases). The CDR3 is 14 residues long. The germline V gene has CDR1 GTSNPN and CDR2 SVGIG (reference sequence). V lost 2 bases, J lost 1 base, and 11 bases lay in between. The CDR3 reads CAWSRGTGNTEAFF. The DNA of the CDR3 is TGTGCCTGGAGTAGAGGGACGGGGAACACTGAAGCTTTCTTT.

This clonotype came up a few times. The chain couples TRBV6-5 to TRBJ2-1, with 8 bases that match TRBD2. Trimming cost V 5 bases and J 0 bases; bases outside gene matches: 3. There are 15 residues in the CDR3. CDR1 and CDR2 from the germline V gene are MNHEY and SVGAGI. CDR3 residues: CASSRRGGSYNEQFF. CDR3 DNA: TGTGCCAGCAGTAGACGGGGGGGCTCCTACAATGAGCAGTTCTTC.

V and J are TRBV7-2 and TRBJ2-7; TRBD1 matches 8 bases. J gave up 1 base and V 2 bases, and 4 bases lay outside the gene matches. CDR1 is SGHTA, CDR2 FQGNSA, per germline. The CDR3 spans 15 residues. The CDR3 reads CASSLLQGESYEQYF. CDR3 coding DNA: TGTGCCAGCAGCTTACTACAGGGGGAGTCCTACGAGCAGTACTTC.

Notes on this clonotype: This may be a read error, as it is one base from a much larger clone. J is TRBJ2-1 and V is TRBV4-3; 12 bases align to TRBD1. The CDR3 is 15 amino acids. With 5 bases clipped from V and 7 bases from J, the junction kept 6 bases outside the gene matches. Looked up from germline, CDR1 is LGHNA and CDR2 is YSLEER. Written as DNA, the CDR3 is TGCGCCAGCAGCGCCGGGACAGGGGGCACAAATGAGCAGTTCTTC. Protein sequence: CASSAGTGGTNEQFF.

This clonotype was recorded at least ten times. The chain combines TRBV5-6 with TRBJ2-5; D gene uncertain. The germline V and J ends were trimmed by 7 bases and 6 bases, with 10 bases remaining between them. Per germline, CDR1 SGHDT and CDR2 YYEEEE. The CDR3 sequence is 11 residues long. The CDR3 DNA reads TGTGCCAGCTCAGGAGCGCAGACCCAGTACTTC. Its translation: CASSGAQTQYF.

Many counts were recorded for this clonotype. This rearrangement joins TRBV7-9 to TRBJ2-2, with unresolved D. This CDR3 is 14 amino acids long. With 0 bases removed from V and 1 base from J, the gap between germline ends came to 3 bases. Germline V CDR1 and CDR2: SEHNR, FQNEAQ (reference sequence). CDR3 amino acids: CASSLAQNTGELFF. CDR3 DNA: TGTGCCAGCAGCTTAGCACAGAACACCGGGGAGCTGTTTTTT. Complete variable domain (other parts from reference TRBV7-9 and TRBJ2-2): DTGVSQNPRHKITKRGQNVTFRCDPISEHNRLYWYRQTLGQGPEFLTYFQNEAQLEKSRLLSDRFSAERPKGSFSTLEIQRTEQGDSAMYLCASSLAQNTGELFFGEGSRLTVL.

This clonotype has ten or more counts. The J gene is TRBJ2-2, the V gene TRBV6-5; D is undetermined. This CDR3 has 14 amino acids. Germline V gives CDR1 MNHEY, CDR2 SVGAGI. Trimming shortened V by 0 bases and J by 4 bases, and 6 bases separated the two germline ends. The CDR3 bases are TGTGCCAGCAGTTACTCCCCCGGCACCGGGGAGCTGTTTTTT. It yields the protein CASSYSPGTGELFF.

This clonotype occurred many times. The chain is built from TRBV20-1 and TRBJ2-5; D is perhaps TRBD2 (5 bases). In germline, CDR1 is DFQATT, CDR2 SNEGSKA (reference sequence). The ends were cut back, 0 bases at V and 3 bases at J, with 14 bases in the middle. The CDR3 runs to 15 residues. CDR3 in amino acids: CSARDRTGYEETQYF. The DNA of the CDR3 is TGCAGTGCTAGAGATAGGACGGGGTATGAAGAGACCCAGTACTTC.

This clonotype appeared a few times. The J gene is TRBJ1-2, the V gene TRBV27; D remains ambiguous. The CDR3 has 15 residues. Germline CDR1 reads MNHEY; CDR2 reads SMNVEV (reference sequence). Trimming stripped 5 bases from V and 6 bases from J, with 19 bases between. This chain's CDR3 is CASSPPGGLVDGYTF. The CDR3 DNA sequence: TGTGCCAGCAGTCCTCCGGGAGGACTGGTGGATGGCTACACCTTC.

There are many counts of this clonotype. The rearrangement links TRBV29-1 to TRBJ2-1; 9 bases agree with TRBD1. Germline V gene sequence: CDR1 SQVTM, CDR2 ANQGSEA. V trimming: 1 base; J trimming: 7 bases; junction bases outside the gene matches: 5. CDR3 length equals 14 residues. The CDR3, as DNA: TGCAGCGTTGAAGGGACAGGGGCGGGGAATGAGCAGTTCTTC. It is translated as CSVEGTGAGNEQFF.

Comments on this clonotype: Germline is not matched at one junction end, which may reflect a read error. This chain uses TRBV15 with TRBJ2-1; D not certain. Germline CDR1 and CDR2: LNHNV and YYDKDF (reference sequence). This CDR3 comprises 11 residues. This CDR3 reads CATRRDNEQFF. CDR3 DNA: TGTGCCACCAGGAGAGACAATGAGCAGTTCTTC. Using reference TRBV15 and TRBJ2-1 for the parts outside the CDR3, the full variable domain is DAMVIQNPRYQVTQFGKPVTLSCSQTLNHNVMYWYQQKSSQAPKLLFHYYDKDFNNEADTPDNFQSRRPNTSFCFLDIRSPGLGDTAMYLCATRRDNEQFFGPGTRLTVL.

This clonotype was seen at least ten times. The J gene is TRBJ2-7, the V gene TRBV4-3; D ambiguous. CDR1 and CDR2 from the germline V gene are LGHNA and YSLEER. The germline V and J ends were trimmed by 0 bases and 3 bases, with 12 bases remaining between them. The CDR3 is 15 amino acids. CDR3 DNA: TGCGCCAGCAGCCAAGATGATGCTAGTTACTACGAGCAGTACTTC. Protein: CASSQDDASYYEQYF.